Below are 19 T cell receptor beta chains sequenced from a single sample in a study of T cell changes during pregnancy in multiple sclerosis. Sequencing used immunoSEQ multiplex PCR; TCRdb keeps in-frame clones, though not all of them. The sample includes 35,000 to 45,000 clones, 91% of them seen just once. The material sequenced was CD4+ T cells from peripheral blood mononuclear cells, taken before pregnancy. Every receptor here comes from a female donor with multiple sclerosis, enrolled in a pregnancy study.

This clone was observed a single time. The junction differs from germline at one of its ends, possibly a read error. The chain links TRBV7-7 to TRBJ2-1; 12 bases map to TRBD2. The CDR3 is 15 amino acids. Germline-derived CDR1 and CDR2 are SSHAT and FNYEAQ (reference sequence). The CDR3 here is CASSRGLAGGNEQFF. The CDR3 DNA is TGTGCTAGCAGTCGGGGACTAGCGGGTGGCAATGAGCAGTTCTTC.

This clone was counted only a few times. This rearrangement joins TRBV7-2 to TRBJ1-5; D might be TRBD1 (5 bases). In germline, CDR1 is SGHTA, CDR2 FQGNSA. The ends were cut back, 1 base at V and 7 bases at J, with 8 bases in the middle. This CDR3 comprises 13 residues. Here the CDR3 DNA reads TGTGCCAGCAGCTTAGATTGGGGCCAGCCCCAGCATTTT. Its translation is CASSLDWGQPQHF. The whole variable domain, filled in from reference TRBV7-2 and TRBJ1-5, reads GAGVSQSPSNKVTEKGKDVELRCDPISGHTALYWYRQSLGQGLEFLIYFQGNSAPDKSGLPSDRFSAERTGGSVSTLTIQRTQQEDSAVYLCASSLDWGQPQHFGDGTRLSIL.

The chain uses TRBV21-1 and TRBJ1-1. TRBV21-1 is marked as a pseudogene. This CDR3 is 16 amino acids long. CDR3 loop: CASSKSPWSMNTEAFF. In DNA, the CDR3 is TGTGCCAGCAGCAAGTCCCCCTGGAGCATGAACACTGAAGCTTTCTTT.

This clone was detected a few times. The rearrangement joins TRBV19 to TRBJ1-1; D ambiguous. CDR1 LNHDA and CDR2 SQIVND come from the germline V gene (reference sequence). CDR3 size: 13 residues. Trimming pared 3 bases from V and 0 bases from J, leaving 5 bases between. CDR3 nucleotide sequence: TGTGCCAGTAGTATTTCAGTGAACACTGAAGCTTTCTTT. Protein product: CASSISVNTEAFF.

This clone was picked up a small number of times. The V and J genes are TRBV7-2 and TRBJ2-2, with 10 bases aligning to TRBD1. The V segment lost 1 base and the J segment 7 bases; nucleotides outside the gene matches: 3. The germline V gene has CDR1 SGHTA and CDR2 FQGNSA. CDR3 size: 15 residues. CDR3 residues: CASSLVTGGNGELFF. In DNA form, the CDR3 reads TGTGCCAGCAGCTTAGTGACAGGGGGCAACGGGGAGCTGTTTTTT.

The chain combines TRBV12-5 with TRBJ1-5; tentative D call: TRBD1 (5 bases). Germline V gives CDR1 LGHNT, CDR2 FRNRAP. Trimming removed 1 base at V and 5 bases at J, with 9 bases between. CDR3 length: 14 amino acids. In DNA, the CDR3 is TGTGCTAGTGGTTTGGATACAGGATATCAGCCCCAGCATTTT. This sequence encodes CASGLDTGYQPQHF.

The rearrangement links TRBV19 to TRBJ2-1; D is possibly TRBD1 (6 bases). CDR1 LNHDA and CDR2 SQIVND come from the germline V gene (reference sequence). This CDR3 is 19 amino acids long. V lost 3 bases and J lost 0, with 21 bases in between. The CDR3 sequence is CASSIRGQGRYSSYNEQFF. In DNA, the CDR3 is TGTGCCAGTAGTATCCGTGGGCAGGGGAGATATAGCTCCTACAATGAGCAGTTCTTC.

The gene calls are TRBV30 and TRBJ1-5; the D is unclear. Germline loops: CDR1 GTSNPN, CDR2 SVGIG (reference sequence). The CDR3 sequence is 13 residues long. The V end lost 0 bases, the J end lost 4 bases, and 7 bases lay between the germline ends. CDR3 nucleotides: TGTGCCTGGAGTGTTGGAGGAAATCAGCCCCAGCATTTT. Translation gives CAWSVGGNQPQHF.

V gene TRBV7-9 combines with J gene TRBJ1-2; the D gene is possibly TRBD1 (6 bases). The CDR3 length is 15 residues. V was shortened by 6 bases and J by 4 bases, with 18 bases between the two germline ends. CDR1 is SEHNR, CDR2 FQNEAQ, per germline (reference sequence). Here the CDR3 reads CASRDAGQGIYGYTF. CDR3 bases: TGTGCCAGCAGGGACGCCGGGCAGGGGATCTATGGCTACACCTTC.

This clone was seen only once. The chain uses TRBV6-6 and TRBJ1-1, with TRBD1 matching 10 bases. CDR1 is MNHNY, CDR2 SVGAGI, per germline (reference sequence). The CDR3 has 15 residues. V lost 4 bases to trimming and J lost 4 bases; unmatched junction nucleotides: 6. CDR3 residues: CASSSLTGGGTEAFF. As DNA, the CDR3 is TGTGCCAGCAGTTCACTGACAGGGGGCGGCACTGAAGCTTTCTTT.

This clone was detected once. The chain is built from TRBV6-1 and TRBJ1-4, with D hard to call. The V end was cut by 4 bases, the J end by 4 bases, with 13 bases between. CDR1 and CDR2 (germline): MNHNS, SASEGT. This CDR3 has 15 residues. The CDR3 DNA reads TGTGCCAGCAGTGCCCACGCCCAGAATAATGAAAAACTGTTTTTT. This translates into CASSAHAQNNEKLFF.

In its sample, this clone was seen once. The chain joins TRBV2 to TRBJ1-5, with 7 positions matching TRBD1. Losses at the gene ends were 0 bases for V and 11 bases for J; bases not matched to a gene: 10. The CDR3 is 15 amino acids. Germline V gene data show CDR1 as SNHLY and CDR2 as FYNNEI. The CDR3 reads CASSEARQGVLSQHF. CDR3 DNA: TGTGCCAGCAGTGAAGCTCGACAGGGCGTGTTGTCCCAGCATTTT. The full variable domain, rest sourced from reference TRBV2 and TRBJ1-5, is EPEVTQTPSHQVTQMGQEVILRCVPISNHLYFYWYRQILGQKVEFLVSFYNNEISEKSEIFDDQFSVERPDGSNFTLKIRSTKLEDSAMYFCASSEARQGVLSQHFGDGTRLSIL.

V and J are TRBV7-5 and TRBJ2-7; the DNA was not compared with TRBD1, the D call given in the table. TRBV7-5 is shown as a pseudogene. This CDR3 comprises 17 residues. CDR3 nucleotides: TGTGTCAGAAGCTTAGTTTACCGGGACAGGGGTCGGTACGAGCAGTACTTC. The encoded protein is CVRSLVYRDRGRYEQYF.

The chain uses TRBV29-1 and TRBJ2-5; possibly TRBD1 for D (5 bases). V was cut by 7 bases and J by 5 bases, with 14 bases left in between. This CDR3 is 12 amino acids long. Germline assignment: CDR1 SQVTM and CDR2 ANQGSEA. DNA of the CDR3: TGCAGCGGGGGCCCCCTTGAGGAGACCCAGTACTTC. Translated: CSGGPLEETQYF.

Comment on this clone: One junction end does not reproduce the germline sequence, and a read error may be involved. V usage is TRBV7-7 and J usage is TRBJ2-1; D remains ambiguous. CDR3 length equals 13 residues. Germline lookup yields CDR1 SSHAT and CDR2 FNYEAQ (reference sequence). CDR3 amino acids: CASSLGVGNEQFF. CDR3 coding DNA: TGTGCTAGCAGCTTAGGCGTCGGGAATGAGCAGTTCTTC. The entire variable domain, with the rest obtained from reference TRBV7-7 and TRBJ2-1, is as follows: GAGVSQSPRYKVTKRGQDVTLRCDPISSHATLYWYQQALGQGPEFLTYFNYEAQPDKSGLPSDRFSAERPEGSISTLTIQRTEQRDSAMYRCASSLGVGNEQFFGPGTRLTVL.

The chain employs TRBV5-6 and TRBJ1-4, with 8 bases that match TRBD1. Germline V gene lookup returns CDR1 SGHDT and CDR2 YYEEEE. V shed 5 bases and J 4 bases; nucleotides not matched to a gene: 7. There are 15 residues in the CDR3. Written as DNA, the CDR3 is TGTGCCAGCAGTCCCAGGGGGCTGGGTAATGAAAAACTGTTTTTT. Amino acids: CASSPRGLGNEKLFF. The whole variable domain, filled in from reference TRBV5-6 and TRBJ1-4, reads DAGVTQSPTHLIKTRGQQVTLRCSPKSGHDTVSWYQQALGQGPQFIFQYYEEEERQRGNFPDRFSGHQFPNYSSELNVNALLLGDSALYLCASSPRGLGNEKLFFGSGTQLSVL.

The rearrangement links TRBV7-9 to TRBJ2-5; perhaps TRBD1 as D (6 bases). Germline V gene lookup returns CDR1 SEHNR and CDR2 FQNEAQ (reference sequence). V was trimmed by 5 bases and J by 2 bases, leaving 24 bases between them. This CDR3 has 18 residues. CDR3: CASSRGSQGVGFQETQYF. The CDR3 bases are TGTGCCAGCAGCCGAGGGTCACAGGGCGTCGGTTTTCAAGAGACCCAGTACTTC.

The chain joins TRBV19 to TRBJ1-1, with 7 nucleotides matching TRBD1. The V gene end was trimmed by 6 bases and the J gene end by 5 bases; junction bases not matched to a gene: 6. Per the germline V gene, CDR1 is LNHDA and CDR2 is SQIVND (reference sequence). This CDR3 contains 13 residues. The CDR3 sequence: CASRKGAWTEAFF. DNA of the CDR3: TGTGCCAGTAGAAAGGGGGCTTGGACTGAAGCTTTCTTT.

The V gene is TRBV4-3, the J gene TRBJ2-1; 7 bases line up with TRBD1. V shed 4 bases, J shed 7 bases, and the junction held 7 bases outside the gene matches. CDR1 is LGHNA, CDR2 YSLEER, per germline. The CDR3 consists of 14 residues. The CDR3 DNA follows: TGCGCCAGCAGCCCCCCAGGGGGATCGAATGAGCAGTTCTTC. This encodes CASSPPGGSNEQFF.